Detailed here is one T cell receptor (beta chain). The data derive from a study of blood T cell repertoires in COVID-19. Participants came from about two dozen US areas, aged about 18 to 100 years. Recovered status in Cohort 3 required two negative PCRs, clearance, or symptom resolution. Assay used: immunoSEQ multiplex PCR; TCRdb lists only in-frame clones, some missing. The table lists fewer than 450,000 clones, 85% to 90% of them singletons, with more than 1% in the top ten. V was trimmed by 4 bases and J by 4 bases, leaving 20 bases between them. CDR3 length: 17 residues. The V gene's germline CDR1 is LNHDA and CDR2 SQIVND (reference sequence).

The gene calls are TRBV19 and TRBJ2-1, with D maybe TRBD2 (5 bases). The TCR comes from a woman under 30 who had recovered from COVID-19. The specimen sequenced was PBMCs or T cells enriched from blood (not recorded which). CDR3 DNA sequence: TGTGCCAGTAGTACGACCAAGACTACTCGGGGTTACAATGAGCAGTTCTTC. As protein: CASSTTKTTRGYNEQFF.